A selection of T cell receptor beta chains follows, all from one sample in a study of T cell repertoires in cytomegalovirus infection. TCRdb fed the reads into MiXCR, producing one record per CDR3 protein. The table has a few hundred thousand distinct CDR3 sequences, roughly a sixth seen once. Sequenced sample: PBMCs. These receptors were collected from a human donor in good health (CMV status not recorded). Some clones in this sample may be carry-over from other donors' samples. The CDR3 runs from the conserved cysteine through the conserved F or W. A D gene is named only where the DNA matches it firmly. Expanded clones get a size class; other rows say once, few or many, or leave the size out.

V gene,clone size,D gene,J gene,CDR3 protein,CDR3 DNA
TRBV7-2,many,.,TRBJ1-1,CASSLVGQGDTEAFF,TGTGCCAGCAGCTTAGTAGGGCAGGGTGACACTGAAGCTTTCTTT
TRBV18,.,.,TRBJ2-7,CASSPTDSSTEQYF,TGTGCCAGCTCACCAACGGACAGCTCCACCGAGCAGTACTTC
TRBV6-5,few,.,TRBJ2-7,CASSYGSGPTYEQYF,TGTGCCAGCAGTTACGGATCCGGGCCTACCTACGAGCAGTACTTC
TRBV6-5,.,.,TRBJ2-6,CASSLEFGANVLTF,TGTGCCAGCAGTCTAGAGTTTGGGGCCAACGTCCTGACTTTC
TRBV2,.,.,TRBJ2-6,CASSEEMSSGANVLTF,TGTGCCAGCAGTGAAGAGATGAGCTCTGGGGCCAACGTCCTGACTTTC
TRBV7-8,many,.,TRBJ2-7,CASSLEGGGREQYF,TGTGCCAGCAGCTTAGAAGGCGGAGGGAGGGAGCAGTACTTC
TRBV12-3/TRBV12-4,many,.,TRBJ2-2,CASSFPGPGTGELFF,TGTGCCAGCAGTTTTCCGGGGCCAGGGACCGGGGAGCTGTTTTTT
TRBV4-2,many,TRBD1,TRBJ2-2,CASSQDRGQGGELFF,TGTGCCAGCAGCCAAGACAGGGGGCAGGGCGGGGAGCTGTTTTTT
TRBV7-9,.,.,TRBJ2-3,CASSLAAVPADTQYF,TGTGCCAGCAGCTTAGCGGCGGTTCCGGCAGATACGCAGTATTTT
TRBV7-2,many,.,TRBJ1-6,CASSYRRAGQGDSPLHF,TGTGCCAGCAGCTATAGGAGGGCGGGGCAGGGCGATTCACCCCTCCACTTT
TRBV11-2,.,.,TRBJ2-1,CASSSRTNPNEQFF,TGTGCCAGCAGCTCCCGGACCAACCCGAATGAGCAGTTCTTC
TRBV20-1,many,TRBD1,TRBJ1-5,CSARAVTGGGISNQPQHF,TGCAGTGCTAGAGCCGTGACAGGGGGGGGAATCAGCAATCAGCCCCAGCATTTT
TRBV11-3,.,.,TRBJ2-1,CASSLDVEGEQFF,TGTGCCAGCAGCTTAGACGTGGAAGGGGAGCAGTTCTTC
TRBV18,.,.,TRBJ1-1,CASSGTTGNTEAFF,TGTGCCAGCTCAGGAACGACAGGCAACACTGAAGCTTTCTTT
TRBV28,.,.,TRBJ1-2,CASSLKGYGYTF,TGTGCCAGCAGTTTAAAGGGATATGGCTACACCTTC
TRBV12-3/TRBV12-4,many,TRBD1,TRBJ2-6,CASSLVVDRGPGANVLTF,TGTGCCAGCAGTTTAGTAGTTGACAGGGGGCCTGGGGCCAACGTCCTGACTTTC
TRBV6-6,few,TRBD2,TRBJ2-5,CASTSGGRQETQYF,TGTGCCAGCACGAGCGGGGGCCGCCAAGAGACCCAGTACTTC
TRBV18,.,.,TRBJ1-1,CASSPLDRKEAFF,TGTGCCAGCTCACCTTTGGACAGAAAAGAAGCTTTCTTT
TRBV6-2/TRBV6-3,few,TRBD1,TRBJ2-7,CASSQPPRGYEQYF,TGTGCCAGCAGTCAACCCCCCAGGGGGTACGAGCAGTACTTC
TRBV4-1,.,TRBD1,TRBJ1-2,CASSQGAQGNYGYTF,TGCGCCAGCAGCCAAGGTGCACAGGGGAACTATGGCTACACCTTC
TRBV6-6,.,.,TRBJ1-2,CASRTTGPYDAVSYGYTF,TGTGCCAGCAGGACAACCGGGCCGTATGATGCAGTCTCCTATGGCTACACCTTC
TRBV7-6,.,TRBD2,TRBJ2-1,CASSRNLAGGNNEQFF,TGTGCTAGCAGCCGAAATCTAGCGGGGGGTAACAATGAGCAGTTCTTC
TRBV20-1,.,.,TRBJ2-2,CSATRDSNTGELFF,TGCAGTGCGACGCGGGACAGCAACACCGGGGAGCTGTTTTTT
TRBV3-1,.,.,TRBJ2-5,CASSQAWRETQYF,TGTGCCAGCAGCCAAGCTTGGCGAGAGACCCAGTACTTC
TRBV27,.,.,TRBJ1-1,CASRSPPGHRAFF,TGTGCCAGCAGATCACCTCCGGGACATAGAGCTTTCTTT
TRBV25-1,.,.,TRBJ1-2,CAAADVYGYTF,TGTGCGGCGGCGGACGTCTATGGCTACACCTTC
TRBV5-6,few,.,TRBJ1-2,CASSLVAPNYGYTF,TGTGCCAGCAGCTTGGTAGCCCCTAACTATGGCTACACCTTC